These 15 T cell receptor beta chains came from one sample sequenced in a study of post-analysis software for immune sequencing data. Study-level points and caveats: The five TRBV segments detected at higher frequency in patients than in controls included TRBV5-6, TRBV5-1 and TRBV20-1.

Their cognate antigens are unknown. Sequencing libraries made from TCR beta cDNA carried unique molecular identifiers. Each CDR3 protein gets one entry after TCRdb re-called the PCR reads with MiXCR. The table includes fewer than 850,000 distinct CDR3 sequences, about 27% detected once. Sample: blood. All receptors come from a girl aged 10 to 17 with multiple sclerosis.

This clonotype was detected only a few times. The J gene is TRBJ2-5, the V gene TRBV20-1; 11 bases are a match to TRBD2. CDR1 and CDR2 (germline): DFQATT, SNEGSKA (reference sequence). Trimming cost V 1 base and J 0 bases; bases outside gene matches: 4. The CDR3 runs to 16 residues. The CDR3 region is CSARVAGGKYQETQYF. In DNA form, the CDR3 reads TGCAGTGCTAGAGTAGCGGGAGGGAAGTACCAAGAGACCCAGTACTTC.

This clonotype came up a few times. The chain employs TRBV7-2 and TRBJ2-1; TRBD2 aligns across 7 bases. CDR1 and CDR2 (germline): SGHTA, FQGNSA. Losses at the gene ends were 5 bases for V and 4 bases for J; bases not matched to a gene: 8. CDR3 length: 15 amino acids. The CDR3 nucleotides are TGTGCCAGCAGCCTTCGACTAGCACCTTACAATGAGCAGTTCTTC. It translates to CASSLRLAPYNEQFF.

Details on this clonotype: This may arise from a read error, as a much more abundant clone is one base away. The chain carries TRBV5-1 and TRBJ2-3, with 13 positions matching TRBD2. The CDR3 has 15 residues. Germline trimming cut 4 bases from V and 9 bases from J; bases unmatched to any gene: 8. Germline V CDR1 and CDR2: SGHRS, YFSETQ. CDR3 protein: CASSAWTSGGYTQYF. The CDR3 coding sequence is TGCGCCAGCAGCGCTTGGACTAGCGGGGGATACACGCAGTATTTT.

The genes are TRBV20-1 and TRBJ2-1; unclear D gene. Per the germline V gene, CDR1 is DFQATT and CDR2 is SNEGSKA (reference sequence). CDR3 length: 12 residues. V was cut by 2 bases and J by 10 bases, with 12 bases left in between. The CDR3 sequence is CSARHITGEQFF. DNA of the CDR3: TGCAGTGCTAGACACATCACCGGGGAGCAGTTCTTC.

This clonotype was recorded a few times. The chain carries TRBV5-1 and TRBJ2-1; perhaps TRBD2 as D (5 bases). V gave up 7 bases and J gave up 0 bases, with 17 bases separating them. This CDR3 spans 16 amino acids. In germline, CDR1 is SGHRS, CDR2 YFSETQ. The CDR3 DNA sequence: TGCGCCAGCTCGGCTAATCCGGGAAACTCCTACAATGAGCAGTTCTTC. It specifies CASSANPGNSYNEQFF.

This chain connects TRBV5-1 to TRBJ2-5; 8 bases align to TRBD2. The germline gives CDR1 SGHRS, CDR2 YFSETQ. The CDR3 loop spans 16 amino acids. V shed 4 bases, J shed 0 bases, and the junction held 8 bases outside the gene matches. The DNA of the CDR3 is TGCGCCAGCAGCGTCGGACTAGCTCGGTACCAAGAGACCCAGTACTTC. Translated, it gives CASSVGLARYQETQYF.

This clonotype was picked up a small number of times. The genes are TRBV29-1 and TRBJ1-4, with D unresolved. Germline lookup yields CDR1 SQVTM and CDR2 ANQGSEA. The CDR3 loop spans 11 amino acids. The V end was cut by 3 bases, the J end by 8 bases, with 7 bases between. The CDR3 spells CSVEKGEKLFF. CDR3 nucleotides: TGCAGCGTTGAGAAAGGGGAAAAACTGTTTTTT.

This clonotype appeared a few times. J is TRBJ2-7 and V is TRBV7-2; D possibly uses TRBD1 or TRBD2 (5 bases each). CDR1 is SGHTA, CDR2 FQGNSA, per germline. The CDR3 has 18 amino acids. V dropped 3 bases and J dropped 0 bases, with 21 bases sitting between them. The CDR3 loop is CASSLGPTGTETSYEQYF. The CDR3 bases are TGTGCCAGCAGCTTGGGTCCTACCGGGACGGAAACCTCCTACGAGCAGTACTTC.

This chain connects TRBV7-2 to TRBJ2-1; 7 nucleotides match TRBD2. The trim removed 1 base at V and 6 bases at J, leaving 12 bases unmatched. The CDR3 has 17 residues. CDR1 and CDR2 (germline): SGHTA, FQGNSA. The CDR3 spells CASSLVARAGIGNEQFF. In DNA, the CDR3 is TGTGCCAGCAGCTTAGTTGCTAGAGCGGGAATCGGCAATGAGCAGTTCTTC.

This clonotype was counted only a few times. The CDR3 sequence is CASSLLGWETQYF. CDR3 nucleotide sequence: TGTGCCAGCAGTTTACTTGGGTGGGAGACCCAGTACTTC. The J gene is TRBJ2-5, the V gene TRBV28; D gene ambiguous. Deletions cut 2 bases from V and 5 bases from J, with 9 bases between. There are 13 residues in the CDR3. Germline V gene data show CDR1 as MDHEN and CDR2 as SYDVKM.

This chain links TRBV5-1 with TRBJ1-2; TRBD1 matches at 9 bases. The CDR3 has 16 residues. V was pared by 0 bases and J by 4 bases, with 7 bases of the junction left unmatched. In germline, CDR1 is SGHRS, CDR2 YFSETQ. The CDR3 here is CASSLARDRVVYGYTF. Here the CDR3 DNA reads TGCGCCAGCAGCTTGGCTCGGGACAGGGTGGTCTATGGCTACACCTTC.

This clonotype was observed a handful of times. The chain combines TRBV4-1 with TRBJ1-2; 8 bases align to TRBD1. The CDR3 has 18 residues. V shed 1 base, J shed 8 bases, and the junction held 18 bases outside the gene matches. Per germline, CDR1 MGHRA and CDR2 YSYEKL. The CDR3 DNA reads as TGCGCCAGCAGCCAAGTTTTTTCCAGGGGGCGACTGGAGGGCGGCTACACCTTC. Translation gives CASSQVFSRGRLEGGYTF.

CDR3 DNA sequence: TGTGCCAGCACCCCGCGGGGGCCGAAAACCCTTCAAGAGACCCAGTACTTC. This sequence encodes CASTPRGPKTLQETQYF. The chain is built from TRBV7-8 and TRBJ2-5; weak D call: TRBD2 (7 bases). CDR3 length equals 17 residues. Germline V gene data show CDR1 as SGHVS and CDR2 as FQNEAQ. With 7 bases removed from V and 2 bases from J, the gap between germline ends came to 23 bases.

There are many counts of this clonotype. This chain uses TRBV12-3 or TRBV12-4 with TRBJ2-1; D unclear. The V end lost 6 bases, the J end lost 4 bases, and 4 bases lay between the germline ends. The CDR3 is made up of 11 amino acids. DNA of the CDR3: TGTGCCAGCAGATATTACAATGAGCAGTTCTTC. Its translation is CASRYYNEQFF.

Concerning this clonotype itself: A read error may explain this, as a much larger clone is one base away. The chain couples TRBV25-1 to TRBJ2-1; unclear D gene. Trimming removed 3 bases from V and 2 bases from J, with 14 bases in between. Germline V gene sequence: CDR1 MGHDK, CDR2 SYGVNS. The CDR3 has 16 residues. CDR3 region: CASSDPGFRAYNEQFF. In nucleotides, the CDR3 is TGTGCCAGCAGTGATCCGGGTTTCAGAGCCTACAATGAGCAGTTCTTC.